This T cell receptor beta chain was documented in a study of blood T cell repertoires in COVID-19. Study overall: Acute and convalescent COVID-19 specimens originated in the United States, Italy and Spain. From T cells, B-cell-depleted T cells, or PBMCs came the material, which was cDNA or gDNA.

As originally analysed: Estimation of nucleated cell counts relied on the amplification of reference gene primers. Only in-frame clones appear in the TCRdb table, and some are missing; sequencing was by immunoSEQ multiplex PCR. That table furnishes V, J and clone size, whereas the DNA furnished D and trimming. The data contain 160,000 or so clones, approximately 83% of them singletons. The origin of this receptor is a human donor in a cohort sampled during active COVID-19. What was sequenced was peripheral blood.

CDR3 in amino acids: CASSLEAESSYNEQFF. The DNA for the CDR3 is TGTGCCAGCAGTTTAGAAGCGGAGAGCTCCTACAATGAGCAGTTCTTC. This rearrangement joins TRBV27 to TRBJ2-1; D may be TRBD2 (5 bases). The V end was cut by 2 bases, the J end by 0 bases, with 11 bases between. Per the germline V gene, CDR1 is MNHEY and CDR2 is SMNVEV (reference sequence). The CDR3 sequence is 16 residues long.